Here is one TCR beta chain with its context. Authors' analysis steps: The assay estimated nucleated cells by amplifying reference gene primers. Sequencing was performed with immunoSEQ multiplex PCR; in TCRdb, only in-frame clones are kept and a portion is missing. V and J calls and clone size come straight from that table; D and trimming were deduced from the DNA. The data hold a few hundred thousand clones, with roughly 85% observed a single time. This sample is drawn from a study of blood T cell repertoires in COVID-19. Study-wide background: Donors in the United States, Italy and Spain gave samples during acute or convalescent COVID-19. PBMCs, B-cell-depleted T cells, or T cells were the source of the cDNA or gDNA that made up the material.

Sequencing was performed on PBMCs or T cells enriched from blood (not recorded which). The receptor comes from a woman between 35 and 50 years old with acute COVID-19.

The CDR3 loop is CASSSGTGGYQPQHF. The CDR3 DNA reads as TGTGCCAGCAGTTCCGGGACAGGGGGCTATCAGCCCCAGCATTTT. The chain has TRBV28 and TRBJ1-5, with 12 nucleotides matching TRBD1. CDR1 MDHEN and CDR2 SYDVKM come from the germline V gene. V dropped 4 bases and J dropped 5; count of bases not matched to a gene: 3. The CDR3 is made up of 15 amino acids.